A single sample is the source of the 21 T cell receptor beta chains below, sequenced in a study of T cell responses to AZD1222 COVID-19 vaccine. Using immunoSEQ multiplex PCR, the repertoire was profiled, and TCRdb retains in-frame clones only, with some absent. The data hold over 100,000 clones, with approximately 91% observed a single time. The sequences come from peripheral blood, collected on day 0 of AZD1222 vaccination. The origin of the receptors is an adult in good health.

The chain combines TRBV30 with TRBJ2-3; TRBD2 aligns across 13 bases. J lost 5 bases, V lost 2 bases, and 4 bases had no gene match. Per germline, CDR1 GTSNPN and CDR2 SVGIG (reference sequence). CDR3 length: 15 amino acids. The CDR3 loop is CAWSWTSGGLDTQYF. The CDR3 DNA reads TGTGCCTGGAGTTGGACTAGCGGGGGTTTAGATACGCAGTATTTT.

J is TRBJ1-2 and V is TRBV5-1; D is undetermined. This CDR3 has 14 amino acids. Germline V gives CDR1 SGHRS, CDR2 YFSETQ. Trimming removed 0 bases from V and 6 bases from J, with 12 bases in between. The CDR3 sequence is CASSLGAASDGYTF. The DNA for the CDR3 is TGCGCCAGCAGCTTGGGGGCGGCGAGCGATGGCTACACCTTC.

This chain connects TRBV7-6 to TRBJ2-1; 7 positions agree with TRBD1. The CDR3 spans 13 residues. With 2 bases clipped from V and 8 bases from J, the junction kept 3 bases outside the gene matches. Germline assignment: CDR1 SGHVS and CDR2 FNYEAQ. The DNA for the CDR3 is TGTGCCAGCAGCTTAAACAGGGGCGATGAGCAGTTCTTC. Amino acids: CASSLNRGDEQFF.

The gene calls are TRBV6-2 or TRBV6-3 and TRBJ1-5; weak D call: TRBD1 (5 bases). This CDR3 has 16 residues. Germline V gene lookup returns CDR1 MNHEY and CDR2 SVGEGT. Trimming shortened V by 2 bases and J by 0 bases, and 11 bases separated the two germline ends. CDR3 bases: TGTGCCAGCAGTTACGGACATCCTTCTAGCAATCAGCCCCAGCATTTT. Encoded protein: CASSYGHPSSNQPQHF.

The chain employs TRBV5-4 and TRBJ2-3; 8 bases map to TRBD2. The CDR3 extends over 15 amino acids. V shed 9 bases, J shed 1 base, and the junction held 10 bases outside the gene matches. CDR1 SGHNT and CDR2 YYREEE come from the germline V gene (reference sequence). Here the CDR3 DNA reads TGTGCCATGAACGGCGGGGGGCCGGGCACAGATACGCAGTATTTT. Amino acid sequence: CAMNGGGPGTDTQYF.

The chain joins TRBV19 to TRBJ1-2; D not resolved. CDR1 LNHDA and CDR2 SQIVND come from the germline V gene (reference sequence). Trimming pared 7 bases from V and 4 bases from J, leaving 19 bases between. There are 15 residues in the CDR3. The CDR3 DNA sequence: TGTGCCAGTACCCTCGGGCCGGTGGGAGCCTATGGCTACACCTTC. Its protein is CASTLGPVGAYGYTF.

The chain couples TRBV5-1 to TRBJ2-5; 8 positions agree with TRBD1. This CDR3 is 14 amino acids long. The germline CDR1 and CDR2 sequences are SGHRS and YFSETQ. The J segment lost 1 base and the V segment lost 3 bases, leaving 2 bases of the junction unmatched. Here the CDR3 DNA reads TGCGCCAGCAGCTCGGGACAGGTCCAAGAGACCCAGTACTTC. Its protein product is CASSSGQVQETQYF.

This chain connects TRBV7-7 to TRBJ2-5; 8 positions agree with TRBD2. The V gene's germline CDR1 is SSHAT and CDR2 FNYEAQ (reference sequence). V shed 0 bases and J 4 bases; nucleotides not matched to a gene: 4. CDR3 length: 15 amino acids. The CDR3 region is CASSLAQSGGETQYF. The CDR3 DNA follows: TGTGCCAGCAGCTTAGCGCAAAGCGGGGGAGAGACCCAGTACTTC.

V and J are TRBV10-1 and TRBJ2-7; TRBD2 matches 8 bases. CDR1 and CDR2 from the germline V gene are WNHNN and SYGVQD (reference sequence). The CDR3 loop spans 13 amino acids. The J segment lost 6 bases and the V segment lost 2 bases, leaving 3 bases of the junction unmatched. This chain's CDR3 is CASSEVAGSEQYF. Written as DNA, the CDR3 is TGCGCCAGCAGTGAGGTAGCGGGGAGCGAGCAGTACTTC.

This chain uses TRBV6-1 with TRBJ1-1; 8 nucleotides align to TRBD1. The CDR3 is made up of 17 amino acids. Per germline, CDR1 MNHNS and CDR2 SASEGT. The ends lost 3 bases at V and 3 bases at J; junction bases unmatched: 12. CDR3 protein: CASSEPTGVRLHTEAFF. Here the CDR3 DNA reads TGTGCCAGCAGTGAGCCGACAGGGGTCCGGTTACACACTGAAGCTTTCTTT.

The V and J genes are TRBV4-3 and TRBJ1-1, with D possibly being TRBD1 (5 bases). The germline V and J ends were trimmed by 2 bases and 4 bases, with 14 bases remaining between them. CDR1 is LGHNA and CDR2 is YSLEER in the germline V gene. This CDR3 has 15 residues. CDR3 amino acids: CASSQLLSGATEAFF. As DNA, the CDR3 is TGCGCCAGCAGCCAACTTCTGTCCGGGGCCACTGAAGCTTTCTTT.

The rearrangement links TRBV10-2 to TRBJ2-6; D is unresolved. Germline CDR1 and CDR2: WSHSY and SAAADI. The CDR3 runs 14 residues. V was pared by 2 bases and J by 0 bases, with 2 bases between. The CDR3 sequence is CASSEPSGANVLTF. The CDR3 region has the DNA TGCGCCAGCAGTGAGCCCTCTGGGGCCAACGTCCTGACTTTC.

The rearrangement joins TRBV5-5 to TRBJ1-5; 9 bases match TRBD1. V gave up 3 bases and J gave up 5 bases; unmatched junction bases: 0. CDR3 size: 13 residues. In germline, CDR1 is SGHKS, CDR2 YYEKEE (reference sequence). The CDR3 coding sequence is TGTGCCAGCAGCTGGACAGGGGATCAGCCCCAGCATTTT. Translating it yields CASSWTGDQPQHF.

The chain joins TRBV7-2 to TRBJ1-2, with D perhaps matching TRBD1 (5 bases). The CDR3 loop spans 14 amino acids. Trimming took 5 bases from V and 3 from J, leaving 13 bases between them. The germline V gene has CDR1 SGHTA and CDR2 FQGNSA. This CDR3 reads CASSPSGTHYGYTF. The CDR3, as DNA: TGTGCCAGCAGCCCCTCCGGGACCCACTATGGCTACACCTTC.

The chain recombines TRBV11-2 with TRBJ1-6; weak D call: TRBD1 (6 bases). Germline lookup yields CDR1 SGHAT and CDR2 FQNNGV. V lost 5 bases, J lost 11 bases, and 19 bases lay in between. This CDR3 contains 15 residues. The CDR3 loop reads CASSQQGQISPPLHF. The DNA for the CDR3 is TGTGCCAGCAGCCAACAAGGACAGATCTCGCCACCCCTCCACTTT.

In its sample, this clone was seen once. The chain recombines TRBV6-5 with TRBJ2-7, with D possibly being TRBD2 (5 bases). This CDR3 is built from 15 residues. The germline gives CDR1 MNHEY, CDR2 SVGAGI. V shed 0 bases and J shed 1 base, with 10 bases lying between them. CDR3 DNA: TGTGCCAGCAGTTACTCGGTGATAGCGTCCTACGAGCAGTACTTC. Amino acids: CASSYSVIASYEQYF.

This clone was recorded a few times. The rearrangement joins TRBV5-4 to TRBJ2-7, with 9 bases identical to TRBD2. This CDR3 contains 16 residues. Germline CDR1 is SGHNT and CDR2 is YYREEE (reference sequence). Unmatched junction bases numbered 11, after V lost 4 bases and J lost 3 bases. CDR3 in DNA: TGTGCCAGCAGCGCGGGAAGGGCTAGCGGGATCTACGAGCAGTACTTC. This encodes CASSAGRASGIYEQYF.

V is TRBV7-8 and J is TRBJ2-7, with 15 bases matching TRBD2. Trimming cost V 5 bases and J 2 bases; bases outside gene matches: 7. The CDR3 runs to 17 residues. Germline loops: CDR1 SGHVS, CDR2 FQNEAQ. CDR3 loop: CASSPRTSGRVPYEQYF. The CDR3, as DNA: TGTGCCAGCAGCCCGCGGACTAGCGGGAGGGTACCCTACGAGCAGTACTTC.

The rearrangement uses TRBV25-1 and TRBJ2-7; D is perhaps TRBD1 (5 bases). Trimming left V 7 bases short and J 2 bases short, with 9 bases between. The germline V gene has CDR1 MGHDK and CDR2 SYGVNS. This CDR3 is built from 12 residues. CDR3 in amino acids: CASTGATYEQYF. CDR3 DNA sequence: TGTGCCAGCACTGGGGCCACCTACGAGCAGTACTTC.

This clone was counted at least ten times. The CDR3 region is CASRPQVNYGYTF. CDR3 sequence (DNA): TGTGCCAGCAGGCCTCAGGTGAACTATGGCTACACCTTC. The V gene is TRBV6-5, the J gene TRBJ1-2; D ambiguous. The ends were cut back, 6 bases at V and 2 bases at J, with 10 bases in the middle. Per germline, CDR1 MNHEY and CDR2 SVGAGI. The CDR3 is made up of 13 amino acids.

This clone has more than one count but fewer than ten. The chain employs TRBV18 and TRBJ1-1; unclear D gene. Germline V lookup: CDR1 KGHSH, CDR2 LQKENI. V lost 3 bases and J 5 bases, leaving 13 bases between the germline ends. The CDR3 has 14 residues. The CDR3: CASSPVWEGTEAFF. The CDR3 DNA sequence: TGTGCCAGCTCACCCGTCTGGGAAGGAACTGAAGCTTTCTTT. The entire variable domain, with the rest obtained from reference TRBV18 and TRBJ1-1, is as follows: NAGVMQNPRHLVRRRGQEARLRCSPMKGHSHVYWYRQLPEEGLKFMVYLQKENIIDESGMPKERFSAEFPKEGPSILRIQQVVRGDSAAYFCASSPVWEGTEAFFGQGTRLTVV.